The text below deals with one T cell receptor (beta chain). Its target is unknown. Primers included in the PCR were 60 Vbeta and 13 Jbeta primers. Assay: immunoSEQ multiplex PCR; the TCRdb copy retains only in-frame clones and omits some. Its table lists roughly 60,000 clones. Trimming removed 5 bases from V and 4 bases from J; junction bases left unmatched: 7. Germline assignment: CDR1 MDHEN and CDR2 SYDVKM. CDR3 length: 14 residues. This entry is derived from a study of cytomegalovirus exposure and HLA in healthy donors. For the study at large: In a previous analysis, around 120 million unique TCR beta sequences were found from roughly 200 million T cells.

Findings of the study overall: Cytomegalovirus-associated status was assigned to 164 TCR beta chains. Presence/absence analyses took donor sequencing depth as roughly uniform. Association of a missense DCLRE1C variant with TCR beta V- and J-gene trimming was reported in a later analysis.

This receptor was identified in a young woman in good health and CMV-seronegative. The sequencing sample was made of PBMCs. The V and J genes are TRBV28 and TRBJ1-1, with 7 bases matching TRBD1. CDR3: CASSPLRQGTEAFF. CDR3 sequence (DNA): TGTGCCAGCAGTCCACTGAGACAGGGCACTGAAGCTTTCTTT.